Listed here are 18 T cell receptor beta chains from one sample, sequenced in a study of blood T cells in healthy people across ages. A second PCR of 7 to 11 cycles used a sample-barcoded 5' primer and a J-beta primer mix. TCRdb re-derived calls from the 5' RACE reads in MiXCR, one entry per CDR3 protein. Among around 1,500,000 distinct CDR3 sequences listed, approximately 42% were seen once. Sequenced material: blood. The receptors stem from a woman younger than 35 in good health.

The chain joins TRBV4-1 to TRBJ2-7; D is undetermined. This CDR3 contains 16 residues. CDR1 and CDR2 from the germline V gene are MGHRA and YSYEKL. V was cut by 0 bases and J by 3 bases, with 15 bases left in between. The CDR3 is CASSQDSPMSLYEQYF. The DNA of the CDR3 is TGCGCCAGCAGCCAAGATAGCCCAATGTCCCTCTACGAGCAGTACTTC.

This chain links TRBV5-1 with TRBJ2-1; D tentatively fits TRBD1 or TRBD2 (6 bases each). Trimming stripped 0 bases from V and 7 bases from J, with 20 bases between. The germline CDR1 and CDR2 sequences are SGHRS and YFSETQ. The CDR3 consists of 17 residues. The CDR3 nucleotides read TGCGCCAGCAGCTTGGCCGGGGGCGGGCCCCCACTAAATGAGCAGTTCTTC. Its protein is CASSLAGGGPPLNEQFF.

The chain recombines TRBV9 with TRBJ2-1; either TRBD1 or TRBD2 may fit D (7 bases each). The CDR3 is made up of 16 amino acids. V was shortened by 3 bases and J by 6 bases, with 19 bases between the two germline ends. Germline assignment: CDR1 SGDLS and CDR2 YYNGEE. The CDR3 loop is CASSAGGRESRNEQFF. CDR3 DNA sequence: TGTGCCAGCAGCGCAGGGGGGAGGGAAAGTCGCAATGAGCAGTTCTTC.

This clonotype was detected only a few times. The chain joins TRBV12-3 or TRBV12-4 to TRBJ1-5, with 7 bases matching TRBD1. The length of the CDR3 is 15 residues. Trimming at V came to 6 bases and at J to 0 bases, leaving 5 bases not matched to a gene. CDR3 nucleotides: TGTGCCAGCAGGCCGGGACAGAATAGCAATCAGCCCCAGCATTTT. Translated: CASRPGQNSNQPQHF.

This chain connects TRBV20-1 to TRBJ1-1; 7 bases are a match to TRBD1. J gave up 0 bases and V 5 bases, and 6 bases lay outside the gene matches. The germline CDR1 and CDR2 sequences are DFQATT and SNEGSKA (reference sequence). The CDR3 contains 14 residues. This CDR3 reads CSAYPGQLNTEAFF. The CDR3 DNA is TGCAGTGCTTACCCGGGACAGTTGAACACTGAAGCTTTCTTT.

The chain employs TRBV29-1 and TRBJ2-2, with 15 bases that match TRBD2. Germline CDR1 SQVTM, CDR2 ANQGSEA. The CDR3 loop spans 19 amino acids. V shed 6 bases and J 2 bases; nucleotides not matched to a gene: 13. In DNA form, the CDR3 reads TGCAGCGTGTTGAACCCTGCGGGACTAGCGGGGGGAAACACCGGGGAGCTGTTTTTT. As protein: CSVLNPAGLAGGNTGELFF.

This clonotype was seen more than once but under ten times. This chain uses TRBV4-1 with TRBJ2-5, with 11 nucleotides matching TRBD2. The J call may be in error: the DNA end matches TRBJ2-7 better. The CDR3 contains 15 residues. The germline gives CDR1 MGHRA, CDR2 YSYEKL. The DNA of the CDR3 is TGCGCCAGCAGCCCCGGACTAGCGGGTCAGGGCGAGCAGTACTTC. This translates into CASSPGLAGQGEQYF.

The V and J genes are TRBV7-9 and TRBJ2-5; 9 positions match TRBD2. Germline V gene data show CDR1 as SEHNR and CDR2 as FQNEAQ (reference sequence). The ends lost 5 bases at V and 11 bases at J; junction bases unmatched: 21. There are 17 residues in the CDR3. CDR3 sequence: CASSRSPGLALFHEQYF. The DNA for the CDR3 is TGTGCCAGCAGCCGAAGCCCGGGACTAGCCCTTTTTCATGAGCAGTACTTC.

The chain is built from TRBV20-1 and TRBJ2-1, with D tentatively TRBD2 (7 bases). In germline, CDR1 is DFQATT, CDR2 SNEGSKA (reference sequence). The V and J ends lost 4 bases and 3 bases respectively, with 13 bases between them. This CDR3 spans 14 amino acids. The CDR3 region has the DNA TGCAGTGCTACCCCGGGGGGCGGCTACAATGAGCAGTTCTTC. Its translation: CSATPGGGYNEQFF.

CDR3: CASSTGTGVYGYTF. CDR3 DNA: TGTGCCAGCTCGACCGGGACAGGGGTCTATGGCTACACCTTC. The J gene is TRBJ1-2, the V gene TRBV18, with 10 bases fitting TRBD1. The CDR3 is made up of 14 amino acids. Per the germline V gene, CDR1 is KGHSH and CDR2 is LQKENI. The J segment lost 4 bases and the V segment lost 6 bases, leaving 5 bases of the junction unmatched. Combining the CDR3 with reference TRBV18 and TRBJ1-2 gives the whole variable domain NAGVMQNPRHLVRRRGQEARLRCSPMKGHSHVYWYRQLPEEGLKFMVYLQKENIIDESGMPKERFSAEFPKEGPSILRIQQVVRGDSAAYFCASSTGTGVYGYTFGSGTRLTVV.

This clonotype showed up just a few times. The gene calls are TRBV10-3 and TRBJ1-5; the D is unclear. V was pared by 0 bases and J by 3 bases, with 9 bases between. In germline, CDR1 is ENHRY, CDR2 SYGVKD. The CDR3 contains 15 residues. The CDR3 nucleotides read TGTGCCATCAGTGAGTCGTTGACGGACAATCAGCCCCAGCATTTT. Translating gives CAISESLTDNQPQHF.

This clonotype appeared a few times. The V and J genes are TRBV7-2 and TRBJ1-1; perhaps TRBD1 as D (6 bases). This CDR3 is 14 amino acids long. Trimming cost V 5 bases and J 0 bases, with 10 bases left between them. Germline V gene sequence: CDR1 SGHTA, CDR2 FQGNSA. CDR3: CASSIQGLNTEAFF. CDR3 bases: TGTGCCAGCAGCATACAGGGACTGAACACTGAAGCTTTCTTT.

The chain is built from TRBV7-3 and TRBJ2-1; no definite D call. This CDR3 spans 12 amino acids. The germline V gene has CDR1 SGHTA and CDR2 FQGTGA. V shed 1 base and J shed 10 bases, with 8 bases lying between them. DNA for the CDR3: TGTGCCAGCAGCTTAAATAACGGCGAGCAGTTCTTC. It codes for CASSLNNGEQFF.

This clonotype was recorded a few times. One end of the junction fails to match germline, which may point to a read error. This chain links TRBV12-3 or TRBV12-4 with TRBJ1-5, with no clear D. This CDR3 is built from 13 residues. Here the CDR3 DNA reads TGTGCCAGCAGGTTAGGAGGGAATCAGCCCCAGCATTTT. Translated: CASRLGGNQPQHF.

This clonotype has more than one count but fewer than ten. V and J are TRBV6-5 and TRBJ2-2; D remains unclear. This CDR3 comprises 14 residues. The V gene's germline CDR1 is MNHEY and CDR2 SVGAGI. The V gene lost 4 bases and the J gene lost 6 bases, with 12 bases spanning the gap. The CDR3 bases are TGTGCCAGCAGTTTTGCGACCATGGCCGGGGAGCTGTTTTTT. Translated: CASSFATMAGELFF.

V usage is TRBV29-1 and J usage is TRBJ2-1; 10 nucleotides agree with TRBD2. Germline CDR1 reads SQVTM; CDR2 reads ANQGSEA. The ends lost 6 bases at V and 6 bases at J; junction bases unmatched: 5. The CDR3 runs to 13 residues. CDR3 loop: CSVASGSFNEQFF. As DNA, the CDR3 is TGCAGCGTCGCTAGCGGGAGCTTCAATGAGCAGTTCTTC.

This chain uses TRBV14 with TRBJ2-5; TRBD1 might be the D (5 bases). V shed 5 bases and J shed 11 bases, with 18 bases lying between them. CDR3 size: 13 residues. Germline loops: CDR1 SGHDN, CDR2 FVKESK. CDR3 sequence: CASSADRCNEQYF. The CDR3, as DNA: TGTGCCAGCAGCGCCGACAGATGCAATGAGCAGTACTTC.

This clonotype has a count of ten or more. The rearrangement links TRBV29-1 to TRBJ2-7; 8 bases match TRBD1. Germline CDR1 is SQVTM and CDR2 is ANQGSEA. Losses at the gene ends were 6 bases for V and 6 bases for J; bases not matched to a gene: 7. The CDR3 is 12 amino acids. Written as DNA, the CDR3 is TGCAGCGTACAAGGACAGGGCGTCGAGCAGTACTTC. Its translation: CSVQGQGVEQYF.